This T cell receptor (beta chain) was sequenced for a study of T cell clonality in common variable immunodeficiency. This clone was detected ten times or more. Its antigen is unidentified. The read ends 3 residues shy of where the CDR3 ends; the end is completed using the germline J gene. Notes on the study in general: CVID subjects shared fewer TCRbeta clones than healthy controls did. Common variable immunodeficiency TCR beta sequences reportedly had fewer deletions and N-nucleotide insertions.

The method was immunoSEQ multiplex PCR; TCRdb's version includes in-frame clones alone and lacks a portion of them. In total the sample includes roughly 25,000 clones, none of them seen once. The length of the CDR3 is 15 residues. The V gene lost 5 bases and the J gene lost 1 base, with 14 bases spanning the gap. Germline CDR1 reads SGHTA; CDR2 reads FQGNSA. The TCR was taken from a human donor with common variable immunodeficiency. Sequencing used peripheral blood mononuclear cells. This rearrangement joins TRBV7-2 to TRBJ1-1; tentative D call: TRBD1 (5 bases). Partial CDR3 DNA: TGTGCCAGCAGCCTTGTACGAACAGGGAACACTGAA. It is translated as CASSLVRTGNTE. From start to end, the CDR3 is CASSLVRTGNTEAFF. The full variable domain, rest sourced from reference TRBV7-2 and TRBJ1-1, is GAGVSQSPSNKVTEKGKDVELRCDPISGHTALYWYRQSLGQGLEFLIYFQGNSAPDKSGLPSDRFSAERTGGSVSTLTIQRTQQEDSAVYLCASSLVRTGNTEAFFGQGTRLTVV.